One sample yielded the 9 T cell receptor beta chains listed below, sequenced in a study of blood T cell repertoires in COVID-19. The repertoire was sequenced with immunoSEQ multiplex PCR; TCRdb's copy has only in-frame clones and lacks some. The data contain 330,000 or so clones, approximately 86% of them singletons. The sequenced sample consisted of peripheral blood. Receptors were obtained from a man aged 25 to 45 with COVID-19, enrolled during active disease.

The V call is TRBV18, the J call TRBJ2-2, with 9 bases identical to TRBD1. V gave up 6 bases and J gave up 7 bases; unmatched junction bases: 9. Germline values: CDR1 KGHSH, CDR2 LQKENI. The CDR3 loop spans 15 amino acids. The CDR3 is CASSRDGTGNGELFF. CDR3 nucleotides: TGTGCCAGCTCCCGCGACGGGACAGGGAACGGGGAGCTGTTTTTT.

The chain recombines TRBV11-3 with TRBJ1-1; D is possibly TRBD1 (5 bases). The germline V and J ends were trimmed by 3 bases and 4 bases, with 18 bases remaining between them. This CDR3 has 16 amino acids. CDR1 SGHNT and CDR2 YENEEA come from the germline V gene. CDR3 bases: TGTGCCAGCAGCTTCTTTAAGGGGCCCAGAACCACTGAAGCTTTCTTT. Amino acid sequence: CASSFFKGPRTTEAFF.

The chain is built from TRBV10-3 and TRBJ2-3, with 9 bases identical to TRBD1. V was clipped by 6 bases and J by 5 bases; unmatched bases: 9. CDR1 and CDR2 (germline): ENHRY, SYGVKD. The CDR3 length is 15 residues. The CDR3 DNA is TGTGCCATCAGGGAAGGGACAGGGTGGGAAGATACGCAGTATTTT. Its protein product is CAIREGTGWEDTQYF.

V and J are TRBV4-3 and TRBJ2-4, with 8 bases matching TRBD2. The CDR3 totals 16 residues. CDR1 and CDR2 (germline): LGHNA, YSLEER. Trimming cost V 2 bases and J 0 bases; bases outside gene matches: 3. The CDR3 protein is CASSQYSGVAKNIQYF. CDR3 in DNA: TGCGCCAGCAGCCAATATAGCGGGGTAGCCAAAAACATTCAGTACTTC.

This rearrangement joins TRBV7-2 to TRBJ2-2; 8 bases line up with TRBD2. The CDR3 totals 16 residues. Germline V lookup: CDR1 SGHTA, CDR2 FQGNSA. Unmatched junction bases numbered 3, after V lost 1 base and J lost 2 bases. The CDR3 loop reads CASSLVAGGNTGELFF. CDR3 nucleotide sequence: TGTGCCAGCAGCTTAGTTGCGGGGGGTAACACCGGGGAGCTGTTTTTT.

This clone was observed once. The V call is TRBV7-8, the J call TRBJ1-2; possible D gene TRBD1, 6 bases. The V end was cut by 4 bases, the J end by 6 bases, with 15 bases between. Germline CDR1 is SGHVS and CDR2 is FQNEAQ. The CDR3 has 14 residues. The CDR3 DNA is TGTGCCAGCAGCTCACAGGGCTCCCGGGATGGCTACACCTTC. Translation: CASSSQGSRDGYTF.

For the CDR3, the DNA is TGTGCCAGCTCTCCCCGGGTTTATCAAGAGACCCAGTACTTC. Amino acids: CASSPRVYQETQYF. The chain links TRBV19 to TRBJ2-5; D is ambiguous. Trimming left V 9 bases short and J 2 bases short, with 16 bases between. Germline V gene sequence: CDR1 LNHDA, CDR2 SQIVND (reference sequence). There are 14 residues in the CDR3.

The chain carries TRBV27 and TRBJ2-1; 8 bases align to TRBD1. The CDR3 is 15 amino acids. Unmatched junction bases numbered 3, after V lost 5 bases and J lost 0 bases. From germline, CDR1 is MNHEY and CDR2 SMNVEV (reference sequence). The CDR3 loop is CASSQTGGSYNEQFF. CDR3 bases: TGTGCCAGCAGTCAAACAGGGGGCTCCTACAATGAGCAGTTCTTC.

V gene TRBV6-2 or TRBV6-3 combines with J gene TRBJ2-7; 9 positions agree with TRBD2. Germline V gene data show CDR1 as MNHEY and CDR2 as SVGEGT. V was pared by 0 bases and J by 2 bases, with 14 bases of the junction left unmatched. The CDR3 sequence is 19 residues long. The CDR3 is CASSYSPEASGKGPYEQYF. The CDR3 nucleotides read TGTGCCAGCAGTTACTCCCCAGAGGCTAGCGGGAAAGGTCCCTACGAGCAGTACTTC.